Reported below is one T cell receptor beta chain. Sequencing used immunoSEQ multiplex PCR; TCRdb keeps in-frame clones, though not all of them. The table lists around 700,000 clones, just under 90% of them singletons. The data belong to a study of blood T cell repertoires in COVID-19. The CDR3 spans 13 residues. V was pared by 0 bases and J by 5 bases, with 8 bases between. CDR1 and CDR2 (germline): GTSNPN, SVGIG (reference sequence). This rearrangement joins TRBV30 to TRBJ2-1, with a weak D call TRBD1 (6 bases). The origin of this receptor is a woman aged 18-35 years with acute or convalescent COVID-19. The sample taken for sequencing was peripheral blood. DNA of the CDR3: TGTGCCTGGAGTGTAGACAGGAACAATGAGCAGTTCTTC. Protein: CAWSVDRNNEQFF.